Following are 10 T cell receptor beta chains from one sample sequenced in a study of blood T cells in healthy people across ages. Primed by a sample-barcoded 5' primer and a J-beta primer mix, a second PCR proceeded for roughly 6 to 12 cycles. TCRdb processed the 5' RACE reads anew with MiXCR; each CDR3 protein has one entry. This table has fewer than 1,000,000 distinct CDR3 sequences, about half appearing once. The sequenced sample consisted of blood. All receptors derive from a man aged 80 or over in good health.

The CDR3 nucleotides read TGTGCCAGCAGTGATGGCTTTCGGTACGCGTATTTT. Translated: CASSDGFRYAYF. V and J are TRBV25-1 and TRBJ2-3; no firm D call. The V gene lost 3 bases and the J gene lost 14 bases, with 15 bases spanning the gap. The CDR3 runs to 12 residues. Germline V gives CDR1 MGHDK, CDR2 SYGVNS.

The CDR3 DNA is TGCGCCAGCAGCCAGATGGGACAGGGGCTTCACGAGACCCAGTACTTC. Its translation is CASSQMGQGLHETQYF. The rearrangement joins TRBV4-1 to TRBJ2-5, with TRBD1 identical over 10 bases. The CDR3 totals 16 residues. V dropped 3 bases and J dropped 5; count of bases not matched to a gene: 9. The V gene's germline CDR1 is MGHRA and CDR2 YSYEKL.

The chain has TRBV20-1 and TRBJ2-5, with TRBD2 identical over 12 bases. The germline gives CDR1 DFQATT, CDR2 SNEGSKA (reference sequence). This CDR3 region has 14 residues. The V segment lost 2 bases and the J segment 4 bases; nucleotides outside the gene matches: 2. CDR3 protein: CSARTSGGTETQYF. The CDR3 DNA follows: TGCAGTGCTAGAACTAGCGGGGGGACAGAGACCCAGTACTTC.

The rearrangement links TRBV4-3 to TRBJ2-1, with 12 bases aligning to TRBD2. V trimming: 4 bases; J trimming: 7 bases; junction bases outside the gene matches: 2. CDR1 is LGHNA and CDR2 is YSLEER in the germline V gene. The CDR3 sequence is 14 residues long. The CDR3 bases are TGCGCCAGCAGCCGACTAGCGGGAGCAAATGAGCAGTTCTTC. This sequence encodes CASSRLAGANEQFF.

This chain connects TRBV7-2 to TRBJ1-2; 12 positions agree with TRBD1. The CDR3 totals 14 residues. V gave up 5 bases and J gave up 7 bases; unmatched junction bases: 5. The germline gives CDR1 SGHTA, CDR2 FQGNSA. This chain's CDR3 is CASSTGQGAGGYTF. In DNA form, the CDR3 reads TGTGCCAGCAGCACGGGACAGGGGGCCGGTGGCTACACCTTC.

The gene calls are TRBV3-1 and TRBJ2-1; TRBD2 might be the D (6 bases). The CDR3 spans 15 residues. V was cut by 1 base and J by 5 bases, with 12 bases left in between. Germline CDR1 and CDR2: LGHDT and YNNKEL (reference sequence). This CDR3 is CASSQVRSGHNEQFF. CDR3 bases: TGTGCCAGCAGCCAAGTCAGGAGCGGGCACAATGAGCAGTTCTTC.

The CDR3 here is CSARVQTPTNYEQYF. CDR3 DNA sequence: TGCAGTGCTAGAGTCCAAACACCTACGAACTACGAGCAGTACTTC. The rearrangement uses TRBV20-1 and TRBJ2-7, with D hard to call. Germline assignment: CDR1 DFQATT and CDR2 SNEGSKA (reference sequence). V lost 1 base, J lost 3 bases, and 16 bases lay in between. This CDR3 is built from 15 residues.

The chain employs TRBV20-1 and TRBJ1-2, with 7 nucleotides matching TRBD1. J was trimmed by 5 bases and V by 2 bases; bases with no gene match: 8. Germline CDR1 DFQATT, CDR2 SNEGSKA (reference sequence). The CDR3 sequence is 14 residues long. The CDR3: CSARQTGIVYGYTF. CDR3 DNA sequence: TGCAGTGCTAGACAGACAGGGATTGTTTATGGCTACACCTTC.

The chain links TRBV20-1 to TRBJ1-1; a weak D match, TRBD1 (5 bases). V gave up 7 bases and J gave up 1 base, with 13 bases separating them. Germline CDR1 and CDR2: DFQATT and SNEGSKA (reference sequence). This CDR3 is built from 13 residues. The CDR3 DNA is TGCAGTGGGGTCCGGGACGGGAACACTGAAGCTTTCTTT. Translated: CSGVRDGNTEAFF.

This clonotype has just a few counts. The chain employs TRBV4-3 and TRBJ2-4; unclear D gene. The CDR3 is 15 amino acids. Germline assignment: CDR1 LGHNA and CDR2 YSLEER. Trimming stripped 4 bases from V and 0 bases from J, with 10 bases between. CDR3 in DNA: TGCGCCAGCAGCCCCGGCACAGTAGCCAAAAACATTCAGTACTTC. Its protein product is CASSPGTVAKNIQYF.